The 29 T cell receptor beta chains below come from one sample, sequenced in a study of cytotoxic CD8 clonotypes in ibrutinib-treated CLL (dated by TCRdb to about 2021). The method behind the library was the immunoSEQ multiplex PCR assay. The clones in this table, taken by TCRdb from immuneACCESS, are in-frame only. Not every clone is retained; where verified, under half of the shortfall comes from an unresolved V gene, and the cause of the rest is unknown. The sample has about 68,000 clones on record, approximately 70% of them singletons. Roughly 5.9% of the sample is taken by the ten largest. Taken with the paper, the label for time point translates to: more than 10 months on ibrutinib. Sample: PBMCs, taken after 12 months of ibrutinib treatment. Every receptor here comes from a human donor with chronic lymphocytic leukemia.

The chain couples TRBV19 to TRBJ1-1; D is unclear. CDR3 length: 13 residues. V lost 5 bases to trimming and J lost 0 bases, with 7 bases between them. From germline, CDR1 is LNHDA and CDR2 SQIVND (reference sequence). The CDR3 sequence is CASSLVMNTEAFF. CDR3 coding DNA: TGTGCCAGTAGTCTAGTCATGAACACTGAAGCTTTCTTT.

The chain is built from TRBV7-2 and TRBJ2-1, with 9 bases aligning to TRBD2. This CDR3 is 15 amino acids long. CDR1 and CDR2 from the germline V gene are SGHTA and FQGNSA. V lost 0 bases and J lost 4; bases outside the gene matches: 1. The CDR3 sequence: CASSLASGGYNEQFF. The CDR3 nucleotides are TGTGCCAGCAGCTTAGCTAGCGGGGGATACAATGAGCAGTTCTTC.

The chain uses TRBV7-2 and TRBJ1-2; 7 nucleotides agree with TRBD1. From germline, CDR1 is SGHTA and CDR2 FQGNSA. The junction had 11 bases not matched to a gene; V was cut back by 5 bases and J by 2 bases. This CDR3 comprises 16 residues. The CDR3 loop is CASSQRTGRVNYGYTF. As DNA, the CDR3 is TGTGCCAGCAGCCAGAGGACAGGTCGAGTAAACTATGGCTACACCTTC.

This clone was seen a few times. The chain combines TRBV5-1 with TRBJ1-1; D is perhaps TRBD1 (5 bases). Looked up from germline, CDR1 is SGHRS and CDR2 is YFSETQ. This CDR3 spans 15 amino acids. With 1 base removed from V and 3 bases from J, the gap between germline ends came to 13 bases. In nucleotides, the CDR3 is TGCGCCAGCAGCTTGCGGGCAGGGTCGCACACTGAAGCTTTCTTT. Translating it yields CASSLRAGSHTEAFF.

This clone has more than one count but fewer than ten. This chain connects TRBV4-2 to TRBJ1-2; D gene uncertain. Germline CDR1 is LGHNA and CDR2 is YNFKEQ. This CDR3 is 13 amino acids long. V lost 1 base and J 7 bases, leaving 10 bases between the germline ends. In DNA, the CDR3 is TGTGCCAGCAGCCAAGTTACTTCGAGTGGCTACACCTTC. This translates into CASSQVTSSGYTF.

A few counts support this clone. The V call is TRBV7-9, the J call TRBJ2-7; 8 bases are shared with TRBD1. With 5 bases clipped from V and 0 bases from J, the junction kept 0 bases outside the gene matches. The CDR3 is 13 residues long. Looked up from germline, CDR1 is SEHNR and CDR2 is FQNEAQ (reference sequence). This CDR3 is CASSGQGSYEQYF. In DNA form, the CDR3 reads TGTGCCAGCAGCGGACAGGGCTCCTACGAGCAGTACTTC.

The table lists this clone with a few counts. The rearrangement joins TRBV5-5 to TRBJ2-2; D not certain. This CDR3 region has 14 residues. V was trimmed by 1 base and J by 1 base, leaving 5 bases between them. Germline CDR1 and CDR2: SGHKS and YYEKEE (reference sequence). The DNA of the CDR3 is TGTGCCAGCAGCTTGTGGTTGAACACCGGGGAGCTGTTTTTT. It encodes CASSLWLNTGELFF.

This clone turned up a few times. The CDR3: CASSVVASGGAQQYF. In nucleotides, the CDR3 is TGTGCCAGCAGCGTAGTGGCTAGCGGGGGGGCCCAGCAGTACTTC. V usage is TRBV9 and J usage is TRBJ2-7; 12 bases are shared with TRBD2. The V and J ends lost 0 bases and 8 bases, in that order; junction bases with no gene match: 6. CDR1 and CDR2 from the germline V gene are SGDLS and YYNGEE. The CDR3 extends over 15 amino acids.

The chain couples TRBV6-5 to TRBJ2-2; unclear D gene. Germline CDR1 is MNHEY and CDR2 is SVGAGI. V was cut by 1 base and J by 6 bases, with 3 bases left in between. This CDR3 comprises 12 residues. The CDR3 reads CASSYFPGELFF. CDR3 bases: TGTGCCAGCAGTTACTTCCCCGGGGAGCTGTTTTTT.

This rearrangement joins TRBV6-1 to TRBJ2-7; TRBD1 agrees at 9 bases. CDR1 is MNHNS, CDR2 SASEGT, per germline. The CDR3 totals 14 residues. V was clipped by 8 bases and J by 1 base; unmatched bases: 6. CDR3 amino acids: CASRRQGVSYEQYF. The CDR3 DNA reads as TGTGCCAGCCGCCGACAGGGGGTTTCCTACGAGCAGTACTTC.

The chain joins TRBV10-2 to TRBJ2-7; D is uncertain. V was pared by 3 bases and J by 1 base, with 4 bases between. The CDR3 is 12 amino acids. Looked up from germline, CDR1 is WSHSY and CDR2 is SAAADI. CDR3 amino acids: CASSDVSYEQYF. CDR3 nucleotide sequence: TGCGCCAGCAGTGACGTTTCCTACGAGCAGTACTTC.

V gene TRBV25-1 combines with J gene TRBJ1-2; 7 nucleotides line up with TRBD1. The J segment lost 7 bases and the V segment lost 2 bases, leaving 1 base of the junction unmatched. The CDR3 sequence is 12 residues long. The germline V gene encodes CDR1 MGHDK and CDR2 SYGVNS. For the CDR3, the DNA is TGTGCCAGCAGTGAAGCAGGGGGTGGCTACACCTTC. This gives the protein CASSEAGGGYTF.

This clone was seen once. The V and J genes are TRBV18 and TRBJ2-7; D might be TRBD1 (6 bases). Per the germline V gene, CDR1 is KGHSH and CDR2 is LQKENI. Trimming took 3 bases from V and 6 from J, leaving 15 bases between them. The CDR3 is 14 amino acids. The CDR3 nucleotides are TGTGCCAGCTCACCGGCAGGGGTGGTCAGCGAGCAGTACTTC. Amino acids: CASSPAGVVSEQYF.

The chain is built from TRBV9 and TRBJ2-7, with 10 bases identical to TRBD1. V gave up 3 bases and J gave up 5 bases; unmatched junction bases: 5. Germline V gene data show CDR1 as SGDLS and CDR2 as YYNGEE. CDR3 size: 14 residues. CDR3 nucleotides: TGTGCCAGCAGCGCGGGACAGGGGCTGGACGAGCAGTACTTC. This translates into CASSAGQGLDEQYF.

The chain employs TRBV7-2 and TRBJ2-7; D is unresolved. V dropped 2 bases and J dropped 3 bases, with 8 bases sitting between them. The CDR3 contains 13 residues. CDR1 is SGHTA, CDR2 FQGNSA, per germline. The CDR3 region is CASSLIQNYEQYF. For the CDR3, the DNA is TGTGCCAGCAGCTTAATACAGAACTACGAGCAGTACTTC.

The chain joins TRBV28 to TRBJ1-5; no clear D. Deletions cut 8 bases from V and 6 bases from J, with 20 bases between. The CDR3 length is 15 residues. From germline, CDR1 is MDHEN and CDR2 SYDVKM. The CDR3 sequence: CASRKGRGWAQPQHF. The DNA of the CDR3 is TGTGCCAGCCGAAAGGGCCGCGGGTGGGCTCAGCCCCAGCATTTT.

In this sample, this clone turned up once. The CDR3 sequence: CASSIAQNYGYTF. Here the CDR3 DNA reads TGTGCCAGCAGTATAGCACAGAACTATGGCTACACCTTC. The chain recombines TRBV7-4 with TRBJ1-2, with unresolved D. This CDR3 has 13 amino acids. Germline V gene data show CDR1 as SGHVT and CDR2 as SQSDAQ. Between the trimmed V and J ends, which lost 6 bases and 2 bases, there was a span of 10 bases.

V is TRBV9 and J is TRBJ2-4, with TRBD1 identical over 8 bases. CDR1 is SGDLS, CDR2 YYNGEE, per germline. V lost 4 bases and J lost 0; bases outside the gene matches: 9. The CDR3 sequence is 17 residues long. Here the CDR3 reads CASSPWDRSLAKNIQYF. As DNA, the CDR3 is TGTGCCAGCAGCCCCTGGGACAGGTCACTAGCCAAAAACATTCAGTACTTC.

The chain carries TRBV6-1 and TRBJ1-2; D unresolved. The CDR3 sequence is 13 residues long. Trimming removed 2 bases at V and 4 bases at J, with 8 bases between. Germline CDR1 reads MNHNS; CDR2 reads SASEGT. CDR3 sequence reads: CASSETQVYGYTF. The CDR3 DNA reads as TGTGCCAGCAGTGAAACCCAGGTCTATGGCTACACCTTC.

The chain couples TRBV27 to TRBJ1-6, with D maybe TRBD1 (6 bases). The CDR3 has 16 amino acids. Germline-derived CDR1 and CDR2 are MNHEY and SMNVEV (reference sequence). V lost 0 bases to trimming and J lost 8 bases, with 14 bases between them. The CDR3 sequence: CASSLSAGGSYSPLHF. CDR3 bases: TGTGCCAGCAGTTTATCGGCCGGGGGCAGTTATTCACCCCTCCACTTT.

This chain uses TRBV7-9 with TRBJ2-7; D is possibly TRBD1 (6 bases). Germline CDR1 reads SEHNR; CDR2 reads FQNEAQ (reference sequence). V was pared by 10 bases and J by 0 bases, with 10 bases between. This CDR3 spans 12 amino acids. The CDR3 protein is CATGDGSYEQYF. CDR3 DNA: TGTGCCACAGGGGACGGCTCCTACGAGCAGTACTTC.

The chain couples TRBV4-3 to TRBJ1-5, with TRBD1 matching over 8 bases. Trimming took 4 bases from V and 0 from J; bases not matched to a gene: 2. The CDR3 is 15 amino acids. Per the germline V gene, CDR1 is LGHNA and CDR2 is YSLEER. CDR3 protein: CASSPDRGSNQPQHF. DNA of the CDR3: TGCGCCAGCAGCCCCGACAGGGGTAGCAATCAGCCCCAGCATTTT.

This chain connects TRBV5-1 to TRBJ2-5, with D possibly being TRBD1 or TRBD2 (6 bases each). V was pared by 0 bases and J by 5 bases, with 14 bases between. The CDR3 spans 15 residues. The germline V gene has CDR1 SGHRS and CDR2 YFSETQ. The CDR3 region is CASSLGGTRGETQYF. The DNA for the CDR3 is TGCGCCAGCAGCTTGGGCGGGACAAGAGGGGAGACCCAGTACTTC. Full variable domain (outside the CDR3, taken from reference TRBV5-1 and TRBJ2-5): KAGVTQTPRYLIKTRGQQVTLSCSPISGHRSVSWYQQTPGQGLQFLFEYFSETQRNKGNFPGRFSGRQFSNSRSEMNVSTLELGDSALYLCASSLGGTRGETQYFGPGTRLLVL.

The chain is built from TRBV6-1 and TRBJ1-1, with a weak D call TRBD1 (5 bases). V dropped 4 bases and J dropped 0 bases, with 9 bases sitting between them. The CDR3 totals 14 residues. Germline loops: CDR1 MNHNS, CDR2 SASEGT. In nucleotides, the CDR3 is TGTGCCAGCAGTGGGGGGGTAGTGAACACTGAAGCTTTCTTT. Encoded protein: CASSGGVVNTEAFF.

V gene TRBV10-2 combines with J gene TRBJ2-1, with TRBD2 matching 10 bases. CDR3 length equals 16 residues. Germline values: CDR1 WSHSY, CDR2 SAAADI. V lost 8 bases and J lost 4; bases outside the gene matches: 11. The CDR3 here is CASWEPSGGAYNEQFF. CDR3 sequence (DNA): TGCGCCAGCTGGGAACCTAGCGGGGGAGCATACAATGAGCAGTTCTTC.

This clone was counted only a few times. The V and J genes are TRBV5-1 and TRBJ1-2, with D unresolved. The germline V and J ends were trimmed by 2 bases and 3 bases, with 14 bases remaining between them. The CDR3 runs to 15 residues. CDR1 and CDR2 (germline): SGHRS, YFSETQ. CDR3 residues: CASSFETRLDYGYTF. The CDR3 DNA follows: TGCGCCAGCAGCTTTGAAACTAGACTAGACTATGGCTACACCTTC.

CDR3 region: CASSEGSSLEGGELFF. CDR3 in DNA: TGTGCCAGCAGTGAAGGATCTAGCCTTGAGGGCGGGGAGCTGTTTTTT. The V gene is TRBV6-1, the J gene TRBJ2-2, with a tentative D call TRBD2 (5 bases). The V gene lost 1 base and the J gene lost 7 bases, with 16 bases spanning the gap. This CDR3 contains 16 residues. CDR1 MNHNS and CDR2 SASEGT come from the germline V gene.

The chain combines TRBV6-5 with TRBJ1-3; TRBD1 matches at 9 bases. CDR1 is MNHEY, CDR2 SVGAGI, per germline. The CDR3 is 13 residues long. After removal of 6 bases from V and 4 bases from J, the junction contained 1 base not matched to a gene. In DNA form, the CDR3 reads TGTGCCAGCAGAGACAGGGGGGGAAACACCATATATTTT. This gives the protein CASRDRGGNTIYF.

This sequence joins TRBV11-1 and TRBJ2-7; D perhaps matches TRBD2 (7 bases). Germline values: CDR1 SGHAT, CDR2 FQDESV (reference sequence). Trimming cost V 2 bases and J 5 bases, with 16 bases left between them. CDR3 length equals 15 residues. The CDR3 protein is CASSLRGGRGDEQYF. In DNA, the CDR3 is TGTGCCAGCAGCTTAAGGGGGGGCCGTGGGGACGAGCAGTACTTC.